These T cell receptor beta chains were read from a single sample in a study of T cell changes during pregnancy in multiple sclerosis. Here immunoSEQ multiplex PCR was the method, and the copy in TCRdb shows in-frame clones only, minus some. This table holds around 35,000 clones, roughly nine tenths found once. The input for sequencing was CD4+ T cells from peripheral blood mononuclear cells, taken in the second trimester of pregnancy. All receptors derive from a female donor with multiple sclerosis, enrolled in a pregnancy study. Both conserved end residues are part of each CDR3. A D gene is named only where the DNA matches it firmly. Not all rows give a size; the values are once, few, many and, for expanded clones, a class.

d_call j_call v_call clone_size cdr3_nt cdr3_aa
NA TRBJ2-1 TRBV11-3 NA TGTGCCAGCAGCGTCGGACTCAACAATGAGCAGTTCTTC CASSVGLNNEQFF
NA TRBJ1-5 TRBV19 NA TGTGCCAGTACTTTTCCCGGGGCCAGCGGGGGCAATCAGCCCCAGCATTTT CASTFPGASGGNQPQHF
TRBD2 TRBJ2-3 TRBV19 NA TGTGCCAGTAGGGGTCTAGCGGGGGGGGGCACAGATACGCAGTATTTT CASRGLAGGGTDTQYF
NA TRBJ2-7 TRBV28 NA TGTGCCAGCAGTCCAGAGGGGCGGGGAACCTACGAGCAGTACTTC CASSPEGRGTYEQYF
TRBD1 TRBJ2-3 TRBV11-2 NA TGTGCCAGCAGCCGGGACAGTCGGGTTTTAGATACGCAGTATTTT CASSRDSRVLDTQYF
NA TRBJ1-2 TRBV11-2 NA TGTGCCAGCAGCACACGGGGGGGGCAGATCACAAATCATGGCTACACCTTC CASSTRGGQITNHGYTF
NA TRBJ2-1 TRBV29-1 NA TGCAGCGTTGCCCCAGACAATGAGCAGTTCTTC CSVAPDNEQFF
TRBD1 TRBJ1-5 TRBV19 NA TGTGCCAGTAGTATGTCAGGGGGGCTTAGCAATCAGCCCCAGCATTTT CASSMSGGLSNQPQHF
NA TRBJ1-2 TRBV7-2 once TGTGCCAGCAGCTCCAGGGGAAGGGTAAACTATGGCTACACCTTC CASSSRGRVNYGYTF
NA TRBJ2-2 TRBV9 NA TGTGCCAGCAGCGTCCAAGCGGGCCGGGGCACCGGGGAGCTGTTTTTT CASSVQAGRGTGELFF
NA TRBJ1-5 TRBV7-9 NA TGTGCCAGCAGCCAGGGTGGTGATCAGCCCCAGCATTTT CASSQGGDQPQHF
NA TRBJ1-2 TRBV7-2 few TGTGCCAGCAGCAACCGACAGGTCCACTATGGCTACACCTTC CASSNRQVHYGYTF
TRBD1 TRBJ1-4 TRBV6-1 NA TGTGCCAGCTATCGACGGGGGGGACAGCATGAAAAACTGTTTTTT CASYRRGGQHEKLFF
NA TRBJ1-2 TRBV19 NA TGTGCCAGTAGTATCAGTTTTCGGGAGGGATACTATGGCTACACCTTC CASSISFREGYYGYTF